This T cell receptor (beta chain) was identified during a study of cytomegalovirus exposure and HLA in healthy donors (dated 2017 in TCRdb). Study-wide context: An earlier analysis of a few hundred of the donors reported over 250 Gb of sequence data and 90 million to 120 million unique TCR beta sequences obtained from around 170 million T cells. Approximately 300 gigabases of sequencing data and some 85 million unique TCR sequences were included in an early release covering about 700 HLA-typed donors. Of the roughly 400 genotyped donors, approximately 82% fell in the genetic ancestry cluster associated with self-reported Caucasian donors. The study aimed to test whether signatures of past pathogen exposure could be identified by cataloging public T cell receptors. Using immunosequencing, the study profiled T cell repertoires from about 610 subjects and related those repertoires to cytomegalovirus serostatus. A separate validation cohort of roughly 110 different subjects was used in addition to the 666-subject first cohort. To predict cytomegalovirus infection status, the study brought together high-throughput TCR immunosequencing, statistical association of individual TCRs with disease status, and machine learning. A later analysis re-examined previously published TCR beta repertoires from just over 650 donors and added high-resolution HLA genotyping to investigate patterns of TCR occurrence. The later analysis used no new phenotypic data to find candidate immune exposures, relying instead on TCR beta sequences and their occurrence across donors. To decide whether each TCR beta V gene segment behaved as functional or pseudogenic, an earlier analysis of some 540 of the donors relied on high-throughput TCR beta sequencing. Donor age, sex, ethnicity and CMV serostatus were compiled together with the repertoire data. A later genetic analysis took genome-wide SNP genotypes for about 60% of the roughly 670 donors and used that subset as a discovery cohort. Every repertoire in the discovery cohort had been generated on one and the same sequencing platform. Both class I and class II loci were covered by HLA typing, at four-digit resolution. Typing coverage differed by locus: A, B, C, DRB1 and DQB1 were typed in about 629-640 donors, DQA1 in 500 to 550, DPA1 in 606, and DPB1 in approximately 450. Several DR-DQ haplotypes were treated as single units for association and clustering because of strong linkage in the cohort. Across approximately 400 genotyped donors of the cohort, an average of roughly 250,000 unique TCR beta nucleotide sequences per donor were sequenced, and roughly 18% of those sequences were non-productive.

The cohort consisted of hundreds of healthy bone marrow donors. All cohort members were sampled while nominally healthy, although unrecorded immune exposures were likely present. The donor tested CMV seronegative, placing the donor among the 352 seronegative members of the cohort. A peripheral blood sample was provided by each donor, and peripheral blood mononuclear cells were used for TCR beta sequencing. Genomic DNA extraction from the blood cell samples was performed with the Qiagen DNeasy Blood Extraction Kit. Receptor amplification or capture employed the immunoSEQ multiplex PCR assay. A mixture of 60 forward primers for TCR Vbeta segments and 13 reverse primers for TCR Jbeta segments was used in the multiplex PCR. A multiplex PCR assay on genomic DNA amplified the CDR3 region of rearranged TCR beta genes. The amplified TCR beta libraries were sequenced on the Illumina HiSeq System as 87-base-pair reads. The original pipeline was this. A later analysis counted approximately 84 million unique TCR beta chains across the 666 repertoires, and 9 million to 14 million of these chains were shared by at least two donors. Raw reads were error-corrected and collapsed into unique sequences by a nearest-neighbor algorithm in which closely related sequences were merged to remove PCR and sequencing errors. V, D and J gene segments were assigned by aligning CDR3 sequences to IMGT reference sequences. For a sequence to be retained, a match of at least six nucleotides to both a V gene segment and a J gene segment was required. Rearrangements were classified as productive when the CDR3 lacked stop codons and remained in frame with V and J, and all other rearrangements were classified as non-productive. Following IMGT convention, CDR3 was defined as the stretch from the second conserved V-encoded cysteine up to the conserved J-encoded phenylalanine. Sequences without an unambiguous match to a single V gene segment were excluded from the earlier analysis of 500 to 700 of the donors. An earlier analysis of fewer than 750 of the donors called V segments functional above 56.7% productive rearrangements and segregating when the between-donor standard deviation exceeded 5%. A statistical classification framework was developed to diagnose cytomegalovirus status using the catalog of TCR beta chain sequences. In a later analysis, V and J genes were assigned by comparing TCR nucleotide sequences against IMGT/GENE-DB human TR gene sequences. The TCRdist pipeline was used in a later analysis to assign CDR3 sequences and most-parsimonious VDJ recombination scenarios. In a later analysis, each TCR beta chain was defined by its CDR3 amino acid sequence together with its V-gene family, and reads lacking a unique V-gene family were excluded. A later analysis removed 592 highly shared, low-generation-probability nucleotide sequences to deal with suspected cross-contamination and a sequencing artifact. In a later analysis, a clonal expansion index for each public chain was calculated from normalized within-repertoire ranks of inferred template counts. A later analysis computed generation probabilities with a VDJ recombination model fitted to out-of-frame rearrangements, and checked the results against IGoR. A later analysis scored TCR-TCR, TCR-HLA and TCR-CMV co-occurrence with hypergeometric tests, applying a repertoire-size bias correction to TCR pairs. To estimate false discovery rates, a later analysis permuted the HLA or CMV assignments 20 times. A later analysis grouped co-occurring TCRs with DBSCAN, adding TCRdist sequence similarity when clustering within HLA-allele-positive subsets. Co-occurrence clustering excluded repertoires with fewer than 30,000 or more than 120,000 public chains, plus five with anomalous nucleotide sharing. Drawn from immuneACCESS, this table holds only the in-frame rearrangements with V and J called that TCRdb kept. Clones are partly lost; checked studies trace under half to an unresolved V gene and leave the rest unexplained. That table is the source of V, J and clone size, and D and trimming were worked out from the DNA. The sample's records list approximately 110,000 clones. The top ten clonotypes cover roughly 1% of the sample.

Overall study results and their limits: The study gave a list of 150 to 200 TCR beta chains associated with cytomegalovirus. Broadly in line with IMGT annotations, most TCR beta V segments showed up in productive rearrangements about 87% or about 30% of the time in an earlier analysis of 587 of the donors. A later analysis found that most CMV-associated TCR beta chains appeared HLA-restricted, with HLA associations seemingly driven largely by CMV exposure. The earlier analysis of some 540 of the donors excluded 15 to 20 rarely observed V segments, including chromosome 9 orphons, because counts were too low. In a later analysis, several top co-occurrence clusters were reported to appear linked to parvovirus B19, influenza, CMV and Epstein-Barr virus. Because some donors lacked HLA typing at each locus, the association tests relied only on the typed subset. According to the authors, the approach could potentially be generalized to other disease states and immunological phenotypes. A later analysis found that TCR association rates varied across HLA loci, with DRB1 alleles showing the most associated TCRs and HLA-C alleles the fewest. This cohort had only TCR beta chains sequenced, and the lack of alpha or paired-chain data limited which features could be detected. The presence/absence analyses assumed that sequencing depth was roughly uniform across donors, and that assumption may not be true. The 87-base-pair reads could not distinguish some IMGT-functional V segments, including TRBV6-2 and TRBV6-3, so those segments were excluded. At a false discovery rate of 0.05, a later analysis linked around 15,000 TCR beta sequences to specific HLA alleles. When HLA alleles, especially DR and DQ, strongly co-occurred, TCR associations were difficult to assign to individual alleles. V-gene and J-gene trimming of TCR beta chains was associated with a missense DCLRE1C variant in a later genetic analysis, and the association was replicated in an independent cohort. In a later analysis, HLA-associated TCR beta chains were found to be more clonally expanded and to have lower generation probabilities than equally common non-associated chains. A further reported finding was that TCR beta sequences accurately predicted the HLA-A and HLA-B alleles for most subjects in the first cohort. Compared with the approximately 600-donor mean, donors in an Asian-associated ancestry cluster had fewer N-insertions in productive TCRs, according to a later genetic analysis. A cluster of highly shared sequence variants was judged likely to be a technical artifact of the sequencing pipeline. The classifier was reported to diagnose cytomegalovirus status with high specificity and sensitivity in both the original cohort and the validation cohort. Correlated functional status among segregating V segments might reflect linkage disequilibrium, but an unknown experimental factor could not be ruled out. The only immune exposure information available for the cohort was CMV serostatus. Three of the identified cytomegalovirus-associated TCR beta chains were confirmed in vitro to be specific for cytomegalovirus antigens. Most TCR sequences were observed very rarely across donors, whereas some public TCRs were present in many individuals.

As to this clone: The antigen it recognizes is unknown.

Trimming removed 5 bases from V and 4 bases from J, leaving 14 bases between the germline ends. Via the germline V gene, CDR1 is MNHEY and CDR2 SVGAGI. The CDR3 contains 14 residues, cysteine and phenylalanine counted. CDR3 DNA only is kept here, 42 bases in frame from base 1. The TCR sequence derives from a man aged 18-30 years in good health and CMV-seronegative. This sequence uses TRBV6-5 and TRBJ1-1; the D segment cannot be called with confidence. Source material: PBMCs. The CDR3 protein sequence reads: CASSPTGVSTEAFF. The sequence in DNA is TGTGCCAGCAGTCCCACGGGTGTTAGCACTGAAGCTTTCTTT.